The rows below give T cell receptor beta chains drawn from one sample of a study of CD8+ T cells in alopecia areata. Assay used: immunoSEQ multiplex PCR; TCRdb lists only in-frame clones, some missing. The repertoire includes 75,000 to 100,000 clones, about two thirds of them detected once, and roughly 17% sits in the top ten. Specimen: CD8+ T cells sorted from blood, collected at week 44, from a patient treated with tofacitinib. These receptor sequences come from a human donor with alopecia areata. CDR3s include the opening cysteine and the closing phenylalanine or tryptophan. Fields, in order: clone size, J gene, V gene, D gene, CDR3 protein, CDR3 DNA. The D gene is left open where the match is weak. Clone size is not always given. Where it is, it says once, few, many or a class for expanded clones.

clone_size: NA; j_call: TRBJ2-4; v_call: TRBV7-9; d_call: TRBD1; cdr3_aa: CASWGQENIQYF; cdr3_nt: TGTGCCAGCTGGGGACAGGAAAACATTCAGTACTTC
clone_size: NA; j_call: TRBJ2-1; v_call: TRBV30; d_call: NA; cdr3_aa: CAWSTQGGHEQFF; cdr3_nt: TGTGCCTGGAGTACCCAGGGGGGCCATGAGCAGTTCTTC
clone_size: NA; j_call: TRBJ2-3; v_call: TRBV11-2; d_call: TRBD2; cdr3_aa: CASTRSTSDPSTDTQYF; cdr3_nt: TGTGCCAGCACCCGATCGACTAGCGACCCTAGCACAGATACGCAGTATTTT
clone_size: NA; j_call: TRBJ1-1; v_call: TRBV30; d_call: NA; cdr3_aa: CAWRMSKNTEAFF; cdr3_nt: TGTGCCTGGAGAATGAGTAAGAACACTGAAGCTTTCTTT
clone_size: NA; j_call: TRBJ1-6; v_call: TRBV11-2; d_call: NA; cdr3_aa: CASSSVGFTSYNSPLHF; cdr3_nt: TGTGCCAGCAGCTCCGTTGGGTTCACCTCCTATAATTCACCCCTCCACTTT
clone_size: NA; j_call: TRBJ2-7; v_call: TRBV30; d_call: TRBD2; cdr3_aa: CAGFSGGLGGQYF; cdr3_nt: TGTGCCGGTTTTAGCGGGGGCCTTGGAGGGCAGTACTTC
clone_size: NA; j_call: TRBJ2-7; v_call: TRBV28; d_call: TRBD1; cdr3_aa: CASWDRSYEQYF; cdr3_nt: TGTGCCAGCTGGGACAGATCCTACGAGCAGTACTTC
clone_size: NA; j_call: TRBJ1-1; v_call: TRBV4-3; d_call: NA; cdr3_aa: CASSHRGNTEAFF; cdr3_nt: TGCGCCAGCAGCCACAGGGGAAACACTGAAGCTTTCTTT
clone_size: NA; j_call: TRBJ1-2; v_call: TRBV7-6; d_call: TRBD1; cdr3_aa: CASSSIGTVTNYGYTF; cdr3_nt: TGTGCCAGCAGCTCGATAGGGACAGTTACTAACTATGGCTACACCTTC
clone_size: NA; j_call: TRBJ2-1; v_call: TRBV2; d_call: NA; cdr3_aa: CASSPGPTNEQFF; cdr3_nt: TGTGCCAGCAGTCCAGGACCAACCAATGAGCAGTTCTTC
clone_size: NA; j_call: TRBJ1-6; v_call: TRBV7-2; d_call: NA; cdr3_aa: CASSLWGPNSNSPLHF; cdr3_nt: TGTGCCAGCAGCTTGTGGGGGCCGAACTCTAATTCACCCCTCCACTTT
clone_size: NA; j_call: TRBJ2-3; v_call: TRBV6-5; d_call: NA; cdr3_aa: CASSYSVGEASDTQYF; cdr3_nt: TGTGCCAGCAGTTACTCGGTGGGGGAGGCGTCAGATACGCAGTATTTT
clone_size: NA; j_call: TRBJ1-2; v_call: TRBV29-1; d_call: NA; cdr3_aa: CSAEPGDTWGYTF; cdr3_nt: TGCAGCGCGGAACCCGGGGATACGTGGGGCTACACCTTC
clone_size: NA; j_call: TRBJ2-7; v_call: TRBV5-1; d_call: NA; cdr3_aa: CASSFGQGGSYEQYF; cdr3_nt: TGCGCCAGCAGCTTCGGGCAGGGTGGTTCCTACGAGCAGTACTTC
clone_size: NA; j_call: TRBJ2-7; v_call: TRBV7-9; d_call: TRBD1; cdr3_aa: CASSMGQGPSYEQYF; cdr3_nt: TGTGCCAGCAGCATGGGACAGGGGCCATCCTACGAGCAGTACTTC
clone_size: NA; j_call: TRBJ1-1; v_call: TRBV19; d_call: NA; cdr3_aa: CASNWGLKAFF; cdr3_nt: TGTGCCAGTAATTGGGGGCTCAAAGCTTTCTTT
clone_size: NA; j_call: TRBJ1-2; v_call: TRBV6-6; d_call: NA; cdr3_aa: CASSPPHIDGYTF; cdr3_nt: TGTGCCAGCAGTCCCCCCCACATCGACGGCTACACCTTC
clone_size: NA; j_call: TRBJ1-2; v_call: TRBV4-3; d_call: TRBD1; cdr3_aa: CASSQDITGGSYGYTF; cdr3_nt: TGCGCCAGCAGCCAAGATATTACAGGGGGTAGCTATGGCTACACCTTC
clone_size: NA; j_call: TRBJ2-5; v_call: TRBV6-5; d_call: NA; cdr3_aa: CASSYGVADQETQYF; cdr3_nt: TGTGCCAGCAGTTACGGGGTAGCGGACCAAGAGACCCAGTACTTC
clone_size: NA; j_call: TRBJ2-7; v_call: TRBV7-2; d_call: TRBD1; cdr3_aa: CASSSGTGAYEQYF; cdr3_nt: TGTGCCAGCAGCTCCGGGACAGGTGCCTACGAGCAGTACTTC
clone_size: NA; j_call: TRBJ2-3; v_call: TRBV11-2; d_call: TRBD2; cdr3_aa: CASSPEAGGSDTQYF; cdr3_nt: TGTGCCAGCAGCCCAGAGGCGGGGGGGTCGGATACGCAGTATTTT
clone_size: NA; j_call: TRBJ2-3; v_call: TRBV7-8; d_call: TRBD2; cdr3_aa: CASSPGLAGRYTQYF; cdr3_nt: TGTGCCAGCAGCCCAGGACTAGCGGGGAGGTATACGCAGTATTTT
clone_size: NA; j_call: TRBJ2-5; v_call: TRBV14; d_call: NA; cdr3_aa: CASSRDGFQETQYF; cdr3_nt: TGTGCCAGCAGCCGGGACGGATTCCAAGAGACCCAGTACTTC
clone_size: NA; j_call: TRBJ1-1; v_call: TRBV6-4; d_call: NA; cdr3_aa: CASSDGDNTEAFF; cdr3_nt: TGTGCCAGCAGTGACGGGGACAATACTGAAGCTTTCTTT
clone_size: few; j_call: TRBJ2-2; v_call: TRBV5-1; d_call: NA; cdr3_aa: CASSWAGTTNTGELFF; cdr3_nt: TGCGCCAGCAGCTGGGCGGGGACGACGAACACCGGGGAGCTGTTTTTT
clone_size: few; j_call: TRBJ2-1; v_call: TRBV27; d_call: TRBD1; cdr3_aa: CASSLSAGGVYNEQFF; cdr3_nt: TGTGCCAGCAGTTTATCGGCAGGGGGAGTTTACAATGAGCAGTTCTTC
clone_size: NA; j_call: TRBJ2-1; v_call: TRBV27; d_call: NA; cdr3_aa: CASSSDGNSYNEQFF; cdr3_nt: TGTGCCAGCAGTTCAGACGGGAACTCCTACAATGAGCAGTTCTTC
clone_size: NA; j_call: TRBJ1-2; v_call: TRBV19; d_call: NA; cdr3_aa: CASSIRPGNYGYTF; cdr3_nt: TGTGCCAGTAGTATACGTCCCGGCAACTATGGCTACACCTTC
clone_size: NA; j_call: TRBJ1-2; v_call: TRBV30; d_call: NA; cdr3_aa: CAWSAGTNYGYTF; cdr3_nt: TGTGCCTGGAGTGCAGGAACAAACTATGGCTACACCTTC
clone_size: NA; j_call: TRBJ1-1; v_call: TRBV4-1; d_call: NA; cdr3_aa: CASSQNAGNTEAFF; cdr3_nt: TGCGCCAGCAGCCAGAATGCCGGCAACACTGAAGCTTTCTTT
clone_size: NA; j_call: TRBJ1-1; v_call: TRBV14; d_call: NA; cdr3_aa: CASSQVHPSGEAFF; cdr3_nt: TGTGCCAGCAGCCAAGTCCACCCTTCGGGTGAAGCTTTCTTT
clone_size: few; j_call: TRBJ1-2; v_call: TRBV30; d_call: NA; cdr3_aa: CAWITGYGYTF; cdr3_nt: TGTGCCTGGATAACAGGCTATGGCTACACCTTC
clone_size: NA; j_call: TRBJ2-1; v_call: TRBV27; d_call: NA; cdr3_aa: CASSLQGREQFF; cdr3_nt: TGTGCCAGCAGTTTACAGGGGCGAGAGCAGTTCTTC
clone_size: NA; j_call: TRBJ1-2; v_call: TRBV5-6; d_call: NA; cdr3_aa: CASRMVGYNYGYTF; cdr3_nt: TGTGCCAGCAGGATGGTAGGATATAACTATGGCTACACCTTC
clone_size: NA; j_call: TRBJ1-5; v_call: TRBV27; d_call: NA; cdr3_aa: CASSSIQGPNQPQHF; cdr3_nt: TGTGCCAGCAGTTCTATTCAGGGGCCCAATCAGCCCCAGCATTTT
clone_size: NA; j_call: TRBJ2-3; v_call: TRBV13; d_call: TRBD2; cdr3_aa: CASSLPRGGRDTQYF; cdr3_nt: TGTGCCAGCAGCTTACCACGGGGGGGCCGCGATACGCAGTATTTT
clone_size: NA; j_call: TRBJ2-1; v_call: TRBV27; d_call: TRBD2; cdr3_aa: CASVSGGSYNEQFF; cdr3_nt: TGTGCCAGCGTTAGCGGGGGTTCCTACAATGAGCAGTTCTTC
clone_size: NA; j_call: TRBJ1-1; v_call: TRBV13; d_call: NA; cdr3_aa: CASSLGLRRNTEAFF; cdr3_nt: TGTGCCAGCAGCTTAGGCCTCCGGCGGAACACTGAAGCTTTCTTT
clone_size: NA; j_call: TRBJ1-2; v_call: TRBV29-1; d_call: TRBD1; cdr3_aa: CSVVGTGSDYGYTF; cdr3_nt: TGCAGCGTTGTAGGGACAGGGAGCGACTATGGCTACACCTTC
clone_size: NA; j_call: TRBJ2-1; v_call: TRBV18; d_call: NA; cdr3_aa: CASIHATRGKEGLNNEQFF; cdr3_nt: TGTGCCAGCATACATGCGACAAGGGGAAAGGAGGGGTTGAACAATGAGCAGTTCTTC
clone_size: few; j_call: TRBJ2-1; v_call: TRBV5-1; d_call: NA; cdr3_aa: CASSFGQGPYNEQFF; cdr3_nt: TGCGCCAGCAGCTTCGGGCAGGGCCCCTACAATGAGCAGTTCTTC
clone_size: NA; j_call: TRBJ1-2; v_call: TRBV29-1; d_call: NA; cdr3_aa: CSGGSDNYGYTF; cdr3_nt: TGCAGCGGGGGGTCGGATAACTATGGCTACACCTTC
clone_size: NA; j_call: TRBJ1-2; v_call: TRBV4-3; d_call: NA; cdr3_aa: CASSQARGDYGYTF; cdr3_nt: TGCGCCAGCAGCCAGGCCAGGGGTGACTATGGCTACACCTTC
clone_size: NA; j_call: TRBJ2-7; v_call: TRBV19; d_call: TRBD1; cdr3_aa: CASSTGQGAYEQYF; cdr3_nt: TGTGCCAGTAGTACCGGACAGGGGGCCTACGAGCAGTACTTC
clone_size: once; j_call: TRBJ2-7; v_call: TRBV6-5; d_call: TRBD2; cdr3_aa: CASSYSGRGGSYEQYF; cdr3_nt: TGTGCCAGCAGTTACTCCGGTCGGGGGGGCTCCTACGAGCAGTACTTC
clone_size: NA; j_call: TRBJ2-3; v_call: TRBV5-1; d_call: NA; cdr3_aa: CASSSTRGSDTQYF; cdr3_nt: TGCGCCAGCAGCTCGACTCGGGGGTCGGATACGCAGTATTTT
clone_size: NA; j_call: TRBJ2-7; v_call: TRBV4-3; d_call: NA; cdr3_aa: CASSQDHGKPYEQYF; cdr3_nt: TGCGCCAGCAGCCAAGATCACGGCAAGCCCTACGAGCAGTACTTC
clone_size: NA; j_call: TRBJ2-7; v_call: TRBV2; d_call: TRBD1; cdr3_aa: CASSALATGGKYEQYF; cdr3_nt: TGTGCCAGCAGCGCTCTCGCGACAGGGGGAAAGTACGAGCAGTACTTC
clone_size: NA; j_call: TRBJ1-5; v_call: TRBV27; d_call: NA; cdr3_aa: CASRGANQPQHF; cdr3_nt: TGTGCCAGCAGGGGCGCCAATCAGCCCCAGCATTTT
clone_size: once; j_call: TRBJ2-7; v_call: TRBV30; d_call: TRBD1; cdr3_aa: CAWSADRGFFYEQYF; cdr3_nt: TGTGCCTGGAGTGCGGACAGGGGCTTCTTCTACGAGCAGTACTTC
clone_size: NA; j_call: TRBJ2-7; v_call: TRBV29-1; d_call: TRBD1; cdr3_aa: CSVGSGGYEQYF; cdr3_nt: TGCAGCGTTGGCTCAGGGGGCTACGAGCAGTACTTC
clone_size: NA; j_call: TRBJ1-1; v_call: TRBV28; d_call: NA; cdr3_aa: CASSLGGREAFF; cdr3_nt: TGTGCCAGCAGTTTGGGTGGACGTGAAGCTTTCTTT
clone_size: once; j_call: TRBJ2-3; v_call: TRBV7-3; d_call: TRBD2; cdr3_aa: CASSYGLADGDTQYF; cdr3_nt: TGTGCCAGCAGCTACGGACTAGCCGATGGAGATACGCAGTATTTT
clone_size: NA; j_call: TRBJ2-2; v_call: TRBV7-6; d_call: NA; cdr3_aa: CASSAGSPFSGELFF; cdr3_nt: TGTGCCAGCAGCGCGGGATCTCCCTTCAGCGGGGAGCTGTTTTTT
clone_size: NA; j_call: TRBJ1-4; v_call: TRBV5-5; d_call: TRBD1; cdr3_aa: CASSLGQGLEKLFF; cdr3_nt: TGTGCCAGCAGCTTGGGACAGGGGCTTGAAAAACTGTTTTTT
clone_size: NA; j_call: TRBJ1-6; v_call: TRBV12-2; d_call: NA; cdr3_aa: CASRPQKIYNSPLHF; cdr3_nt: TGTGCAAGTCGCCCCCAGAAAATCTATAATTCACCCCTCCACTTT
clone_size: once; j_call: TRBJ2-7; v_call: TRBV5-1; d_call: NA; cdr3_aa: CASSLVIDYEQYF; cdr3_nt: TGCGCCAGCAGCTTGGTAATCGACTACGAGCAGTACTTC